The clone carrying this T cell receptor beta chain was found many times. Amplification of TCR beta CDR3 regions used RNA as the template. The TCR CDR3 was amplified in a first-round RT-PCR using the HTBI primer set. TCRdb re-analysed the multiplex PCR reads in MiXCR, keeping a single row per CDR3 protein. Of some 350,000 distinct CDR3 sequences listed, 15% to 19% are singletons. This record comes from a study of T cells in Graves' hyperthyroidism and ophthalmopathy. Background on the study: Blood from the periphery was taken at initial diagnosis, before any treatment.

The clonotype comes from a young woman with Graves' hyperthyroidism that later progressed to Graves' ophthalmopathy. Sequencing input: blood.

CDR3 DNA sequence: TGTGCCAGCAGCCAGTATGAAAAACTGTTTTTT. The encoded protein is CASSQYEKLFF. This chain links TRBV3-1 with TRBJ1-4; unclear D gene. V was shortened by 3 bases and J by 6 bases, with 2 bases between the two germline ends. The CDR3 extends over 11 amino acids. Germline CDR1 and CDR2: LGHDT and YNNKEL (reference sequence).